The source of this TCR beta chain is a study of PD-1 blockade in classical Hodgkin lymphoma. Study-wide results and caveats: It was reported that newly diagnosed patients had less baseline TCR diversity than healthy donors.

The CDR3 has 13 residues. Trimming stripped 4 bases from V and 1 base from J, with 8 bases between. CDR1 and CDR2 (germline): MNHEY, SMNVEV (reference sequence). All trial patients relapsed after autologous stem cell transplantation. The table came from immunoSEQ multiplex PCR; TCRdb's copy has only in-frame clones and leaves some out. The data show 75,000 to 100,000 clones, roughly 76% seen once. In the case of this clone: The antigen is undetermined.

The sequence came from a human donor with classical Hodgkin lymphoma. V and J are TRBV27 and TRBJ2-7; D may be TRBD1 (5 bases). This sample comprised peripheral blood mononuclear cells (PBMCs), obtained before the second cycle of nivolumab. CDR3 DNA: TGTGCCAGCAGTTGGTCAGGGTCCTACGAGCAGTACTTC. Translation gives CASSWSGSYEQYF.